One sample yielded the 22 T cell receptor beta chains listed below, sequenced in a study of patients and donors after allogeneic stem cell transplantation. TCRdb redid the calling of the RT-PCR reads with MiXCR, one entry per CDR3 protein. The table shows roughly 880,000 distinct CDR3 sequences, with roughly 18% occurring only once. Sample: blood, either unsorted or a sorted T cell fraction (not recorded which). All receptors come from a human donor who was either an allogeneic HSCT recipient or a stem cell or donor lymphocyte infusion donor (not recorded which). It is not recorded whose cells these are; they may come from a transplant donor.

The J gene is TRBJ2-1, the V gene TRBV6-6; 7 bases map to TRBD2. This CDR3 is built from 12 residues. Germline loops: CDR1 MNHNY, CDR2 SVGAGI (reference sequence). With 6 bases clipped from V and 7 bases from J, the junction kept 3 bases outside the gene matches. The CDR3 loop reads CASSNGGNEQFF. DNA of the CDR3: TGTGCCAGCAGCAACGGGGGGAATGAGCAGTTCTTC.

A few counts support this clonotype. V gene TRBV7-2 combines with J gene TRBJ2-7, with 9 bases that match TRBD1. Germline V CDR1 and CDR2: SGHTA, FQGNSA. CDR3 length equals 16 residues. Germline trimming cut 5 bases from V and 6 bases from J; bases unmatched to any gene: 14. This chain's CDR3 is CASSPVRGQGALEQYF. CDR3 coding DNA: TGTGCCAGCAGCCCGGTTCGGGGACAGGGAGCTCTCGAGCAGTACTTC.

The genes are TRBV7-6 and TRBJ1-1; D call uncertain. The CDR3 consists of 13 residues. The germline V and J ends were trimmed by 5 bases and 4 bases, with 11 bases remaining between them. CDR1 and CDR2 from the germline V gene are SGHVS and FNYEAQ. The CDR3 loop is CASSGGLGTEAFF. The CDR3 nucleotides are TGTGCCAGCAGCGGCGGGTTAGGCACTGAAGCTTTCTTT. Supplemented by reference TRBV7-6 and TRBJ1-1, the full variable domain reads GAGVSQSPRYKVTKRGQDVALRCDPISGHVSLYWYRQALGQGPEFLTYFNYEAQQDKSGLPNDRFSAERPEGSISTLTIQRTEQRDSAMYRCASSGGLGTEAFFGQGTRLTVV.

The table lists this clonotype with a few counts. This rearrangement joins TRBV24-1 to TRBJ2-7; TRBD1 agrees at 9 bases. This CDR3 is 16 amino acids long. Trimming removed 0 bases from V and 3 bases from J; junction bases left unmatched: 5. Germline V lookup: CDR1 KGHDR, CDR2 SFDVKD. The DNA of the CDR3 is TGTGCCACCAGTGATTTGGGCGGGACAGGGATCTACGAGCAGTACTTC. This gives the protein CATSDLGGTGIYEQYF.

This clonotype appeared a few times. The rearrangement uses TRBV2 and TRBJ1-1; unclear D gene. Germline V lookup: CDR1 SNHLY, CDR2 FYNNEI. With 8 bases removed from V and 2 bases from J, the gap between germline ends came to 12 bases. This CDR3 spans 13 amino acids. Written as DNA, the CDR3 is TGTGCCAGCGGTGCTAAGGTAAACACTGAAGCTTTCTTT. Amino acid sequence: CASGAKVNTEAFF.

The chain couples TRBV6-2 or TRBV6-3 to TRBJ2-2; perhaps TRBD1 as D (8 bases). Germline CDR1 is MNHEY and CDR2 is SVGEGT. The V and J ends lost 5 bases and 6 bases respectively, with 16 bases between them. CDR3 length: 15 residues. CDR3 nucleotide sequence: TGTGCCAGCAGTGCTGGACAGGGAGGGGCCGGGGAGCTGTTTTTT. Its protein is CASSAGQGGAGELFF.

This clonotype turned up a few times. The chain combines TRBV2 with TRBJ1-5, with D perhaps matching TRBD1 (5 bases). CDR1 and CDR2 from the germline V gene are SNHLY and FYNNEI. CDR3 length equals 15 residues. V lost 0 bases and J lost 2, with 8 bases in between. The CDR3 region is CASSEAIRGNQPQHF. The CDR3 DNA is TGTGCCAGCAGTGAAGCAATCAGGGGCAATCAGCCCCAGCATTTT.

The chain carries TRBV5-5 and TRBJ2-5, with TRBD1 matching 9 bases. There are 16 residues in the CDR3. The germline gives CDR1 SGHKS, CDR2 YYEKEE (reference sequence). J gave up 3 bases and V 0 bases, and 6 bases lay outside the gene matches. The chain's CDR3 is CASSLGLDRGKETQYF. CDR3 coding DNA: TGTGCCAGCAGCTTGGGCCTAGACAGGGGGAAAGAGACCCAGTACTTC.

This clonotype was detected a few times. The J gene is TRBJ1-2, the V gene TRBV12-3 or TRBV12-4; no reliable D call. The V end lost 3 bases, the J end lost 4 bases, and 12 bases lay between the germline ends. This CDR3 comprises 14 residues. In DNA, the CDR3 is TGTGCCAGCAGTTTTTCAGGACGGATCTATGGCTACACCTTC. Translation: CASSFSGRIYGYTF.

In this sample, this clonotype turned up a few times. The chain's CDR3 is CASSSTGWRNEQFF. For the CDR3, the DNA is TGTGCCAGCAGTTCAACCGGGTGGCGGAATGAGCAGTTCTTC. This rearrangement joins TRBV27 to TRBJ2-1; D not resolved. CDR3 length equals 14 residues. The germline V and J ends were trimmed by 4 bases and 7 bases, with 14 bases remaining between them. Germline V gives CDR1 MNHEY, CDR2 SMNVEV (reference sequence).

This clonotype was found a few times. The V gene is TRBV27, the J gene TRBJ1-1; tentative D call: TRBD1 (6 bases). Germline V gene sequence: CDR1 MNHEY, CDR2 SMNVEV (reference sequence). The V end lost 8 bases, the J end lost 5 bases, and 21 bases lay between the germline ends. This CDR3 is built from 15 residues. The CDR3 reads CASFPLGRGGTEAFF. DNA for the CDR3: TGTGCCAGCTTCCCCTTGGGCAGGGGAGGTACTGAAGCTTTCTTT.

Many counts were recorded for this clonotype. The chain couples TRBV12-3 or TRBV12-4 to TRBJ1-1; D uncertain. The ends were cut back, 0 bases at V and 0 bases at J, with 20 bases in the middle. The CDR3 runs 19 residues. CDR3 sequence reads: CASSLASRARRIMNTEAFF. For the CDR3, the DNA is TGTGCCAGCAGTTTAGCCTCACGGGCCAGGAGAATTATGAACACTGAAGCTTTCTTT.

This clonotype was counted between two and nine times. The chain couples TRBV30 to TRBJ2-2; no firm D call. V dropped 3 bases and J dropped 4 bases, with 9 bases sitting between them. Per the germline V gene, CDR1 is GTSNPN and CDR2 is SVGIG (reference sequence). The CDR3 has 13 residues. This chain's CDR3 is CAWSFTATGELFF. The CDR3 DNA reads TGTGCCTGGAGCTTTACGGCCACCGGGGAGCTGTTTTTT.

For the CDR3, the DNA is TGTGCCAGCAAGAGGGCGGGGGCCAGCACAGATACGCAGTATTTT. It is translated as CASKRAGASTDTQYF. This rearrangement joins TRBV7-2 to TRBJ2-3; D possibly corresponds to TRBD2 (7 bases). CDR3 size: 15 residues. V was clipped by 7 bases and J by 0 bases, with 14 bases between them. The germline gives CDR1 SGHTA, CDR2 FQGNSA.

This rearrangement joins TRBV20-1 to TRBJ2-3, with TRBD1 as a possible D gene (6 bases). This CDR3 comprises 13 residues. Germline CDR1 is DFQATT and CDR2 is SNEGSKA (reference sequence). V dropped 2 bases and J dropped 4 bases, with 10 bases sitting between them. The DNA for the CDR3 is TGCAGTGCTAGAAAGCCAGGGGCAGATACGCAGTATTTT. Amino acids: CSARKPGADTQYF.

As DNA, the CDR3 is TGCGCCAGCAGTGACCTTTTTGTGACGTCTAGCAATCAGCCCCAGCATTTT. This codes for CASSDLFVTSSNQPQHF. The genes are TRBV10-2 and TRBJ1-5; unclear D gene. Germline CDR1 is WSHSY and CDR2 is SAAADI. V lost 3 bases and J 0 bases, leaving 15 bases between the germline ends. The length of the CDR3 is 17 residues.

V gene TRBV11-2 combines with J gene TRBJ1-5; the D is unclear. CDR3 length: 15 amino acids. CDR1 and CDR2 (germline): SGHAT, FQNNGV. With 1 base removed from V and 5 bases from J, the gap between germline ends came to 12 bases. Here the CDR3 reads CASSLGVGLYQPQHF. CDR3 nucleotide sequence: TGTGCCAGCAGCTTAGGTGTAGGGCTTTATCAGCCCCAGCATTTT.

This clonotype has just a few counts. The chain is built from TRBV24-1 and TRBJ1-2; D ambiguous. The ends were cut back, 3 bases at V and 2 bases at J, with 12 bases in the middle. Germline lookup yields CDR1 KGHDR and CDR2 SFDVKD. There are 15 residues in the CDR3. CDR3 in amino acids: CATSDAARENYGYTF. DNA of the CDR3: TGTGCCACCAGTGATGCCGCCCGGGAGAACTATGGCTACACCTTC.

This chain links TRBV4-3 with TRBJ2-6; TRBD1 aligns across 7 bases. The V gene's germline CDR1 is LGHNA and CDR2 YSLEER. V was pared by 6 bases and J by 2 bases, with 7 bases of the junction left unmatched. This CDR3 contains 16 residues. The CDR3 loop is CASSHDQGAGANVLTF. The DNA of the CDR3 is TGCGCCAGCAGTCACGACCAGGGGGCTGGGGCCAACGTCCTGACTTTC.

This clonotype was seen a handful of times. The J gene is TRBJ2-6, the V gene TRBV12-3 or TRBV12-4; D ambiguous. The CDR3 is 15 amino acids. V was clipped by 3 bases and J by 0 bases, with 6 bases between them. CDR3 in DNA: TGTGCCAGCAGTTTTCCGAGCTCTGGGGCCAACGTCCTGACTTTC. Amino acids: CASSFPSSGANVLTF.

In the case of this clonotype: Because the CDR3 is missing its conserved closing phenylalanine or tryptophan, this is likely a read error. The chain recombines TRBV28 with TRBJ1-1, with 9 bases lining up with TRBD1. CDR1 and CDR2 from the germline V gene are MDHEN and SYDVKM. The trim removed 5 bases at V and 4 bases at J, leaving 5 bases unmatched. The CDR3 has 14 amino acids. In nucleotides, the CDR3 is TGTGCCAGCAGTCCCCCGGACAGGGGCACTGAAGCTTTCTTA. Translated: CASSPPDRGTEAFL.

V gene TRBV12-3 or TRBV12-4 combines with J gene TRBJ2-6; TRBD2 aligns across 8 bases. V trimming: 8 bases; J trimming: 3 bases; junction bases outside the gene matches: 9. The CDR3 runs 16 residues. CDR3 nucleotide sequence: TGTGCCAGCCGAACGAGCGGGGGAAGTGGGGCCAACGTCCTGACTTTC. This codes for CASRTSGGSGANVLTF.